This entry describes one T cell receptor (beta chain). Its antigen is not known. Terminally differentiated effector memory CD45RA+ cells were left out of the naive CD8 fraction, which was CD45RO-negative and positively selected for CCR7. The sample is drawn from a study of shared clonotypes between healthy human individuals. Findings and limits, study-wide: Clonotype sharing among the donors was expected to vary with sequencing depth.

At a deep level, the assay was run. Genomic DNA belonging to each subset was distributed in equal measure over several immunoSEQ plates. The repertoire was sequenced with immunoSEQ multiplex PCR; TCRdb's copy has only in-frame clones and lacks some. The data contain roughly 550,000 clones, 95% of them singletons. Trimming took 6 bases from V and 7 from J; bases not matched to a gene: 4. Germline V lookup: CDR1 LNHDA, CDR2 SQIVND (reference sequence). The CDR3 has 12 amino acids. Sequencing was carried out using naive CD8+ T cells sorted from blood. This TCR was recovered from a woman aged 30 to 39 in good health. The chain recombines TRBV19 with TRBJ1-1; 8 bases are shared with TRBD1. CDR3 amino acids: CASSQTGDEAFF. For the CDR3, the DNA is TGTGCCAGTAGCCAGACAGGGGATGAAGCTTTCTTT.